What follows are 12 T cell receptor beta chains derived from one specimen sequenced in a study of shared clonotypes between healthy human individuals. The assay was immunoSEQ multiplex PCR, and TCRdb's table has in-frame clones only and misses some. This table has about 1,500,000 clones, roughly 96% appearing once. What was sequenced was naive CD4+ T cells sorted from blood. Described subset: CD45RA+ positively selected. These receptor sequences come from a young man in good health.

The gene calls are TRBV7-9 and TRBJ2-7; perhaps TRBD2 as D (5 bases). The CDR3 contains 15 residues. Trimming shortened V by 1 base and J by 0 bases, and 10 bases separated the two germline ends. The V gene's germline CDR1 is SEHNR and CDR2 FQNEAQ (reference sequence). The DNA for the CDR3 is TGTGCCAGCAGCTTAGTGGCGGGTAGCTCCTACGAGCAGTACTTC. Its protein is CASSLVAGSSYEQYF.

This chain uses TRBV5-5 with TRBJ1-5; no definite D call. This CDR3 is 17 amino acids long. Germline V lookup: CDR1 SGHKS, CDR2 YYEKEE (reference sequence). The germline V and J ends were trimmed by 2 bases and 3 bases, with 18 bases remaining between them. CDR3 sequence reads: CASSLIAGKDYNQPQHF. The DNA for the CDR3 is TGTGCCAGCAGCTTAATTGCCGGCAAAGACTACAATCAGCCCCAGCATTTT. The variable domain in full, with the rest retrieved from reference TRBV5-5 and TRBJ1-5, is DAGVTQSPTHLIKTRGQQVTLRCSPISGHKSVSWYQQVLGQGPQFIFQYYEKEERGRGNFPDRFSARQFPNYSSELNVNALLLGDSALYLCASSLIAGKDYNQPQHFGDGTRLSIL.

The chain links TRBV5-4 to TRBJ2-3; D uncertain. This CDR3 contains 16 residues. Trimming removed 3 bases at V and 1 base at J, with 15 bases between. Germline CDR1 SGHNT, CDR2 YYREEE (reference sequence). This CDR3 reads CASSSSPGLRTDTQYF. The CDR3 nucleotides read TGTGCCAGCAGCTCGTCCCCCGGCCTTCGCACAGATACGCAGTATTTT. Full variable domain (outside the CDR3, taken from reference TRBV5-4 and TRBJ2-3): ETGVTQSPTHLIKTRGQQVTLRCSSQSGHNTVSWYQQALGQGPQFIFQYYREEENGRGNFPPRFSGLQFPNYSSELNVNALELDDSALYLCASSSSPGLRTDTQYFGPGTRLTVL.

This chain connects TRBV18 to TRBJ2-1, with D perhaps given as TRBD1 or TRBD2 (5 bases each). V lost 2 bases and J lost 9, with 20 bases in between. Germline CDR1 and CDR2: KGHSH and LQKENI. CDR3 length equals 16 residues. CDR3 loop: CASSPSRDLEFGEQFF. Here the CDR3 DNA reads TGTGCCAGCTCACCATCTCGGGACCTCGAATTCGGTGAGCAGTTCTTC.

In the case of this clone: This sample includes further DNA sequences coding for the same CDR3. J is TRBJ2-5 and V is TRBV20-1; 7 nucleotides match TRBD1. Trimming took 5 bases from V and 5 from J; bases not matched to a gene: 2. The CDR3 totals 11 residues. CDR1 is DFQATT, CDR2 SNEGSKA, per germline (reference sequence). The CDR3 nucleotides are TGCAGTGCTCAGACAGGGGAGACCCAGTACTTC. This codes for CSAQTGETQYF.

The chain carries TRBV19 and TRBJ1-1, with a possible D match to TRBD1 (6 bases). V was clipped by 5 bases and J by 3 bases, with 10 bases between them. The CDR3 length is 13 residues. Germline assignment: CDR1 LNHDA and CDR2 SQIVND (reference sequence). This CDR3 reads CASSFDRYTEAFF. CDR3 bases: TGTGCCAGTAGTTTCGACAGGTACACTGAAGCTTTCTTT.

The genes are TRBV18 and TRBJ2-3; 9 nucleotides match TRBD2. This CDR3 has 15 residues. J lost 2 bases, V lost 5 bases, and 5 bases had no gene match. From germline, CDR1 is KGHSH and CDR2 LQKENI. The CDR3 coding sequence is TGTGCCAGCTCAAACCTAGCGGGGTACACAGATACGCAGTATTTT. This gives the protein CASSNLAGYTDTQYF.

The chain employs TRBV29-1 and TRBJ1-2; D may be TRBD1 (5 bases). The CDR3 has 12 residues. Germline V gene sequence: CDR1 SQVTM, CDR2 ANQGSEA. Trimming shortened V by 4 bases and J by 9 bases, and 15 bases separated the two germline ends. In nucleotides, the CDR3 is TGCAGCGTTGTGGGGGGTGAGGGTAGCTACACCTTC. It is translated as CSVVGGEGSYTF.

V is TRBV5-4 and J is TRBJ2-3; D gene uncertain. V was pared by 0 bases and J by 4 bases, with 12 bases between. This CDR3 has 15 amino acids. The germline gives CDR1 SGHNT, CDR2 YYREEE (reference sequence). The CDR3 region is CASSLAELGADTQYF. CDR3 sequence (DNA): TGTGCCAGCAGCTTGGCCGAGCTAGGCGCAGATACGCAGTATTTT.

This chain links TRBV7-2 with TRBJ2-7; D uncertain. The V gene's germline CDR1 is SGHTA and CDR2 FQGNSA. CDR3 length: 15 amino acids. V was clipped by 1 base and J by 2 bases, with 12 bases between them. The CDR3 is CASSLGRTPTYEQYF. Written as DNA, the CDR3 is TGTGCCAGCAGCTTAGGCCGGACGCCAACCTACGAGCAGTACTTC.

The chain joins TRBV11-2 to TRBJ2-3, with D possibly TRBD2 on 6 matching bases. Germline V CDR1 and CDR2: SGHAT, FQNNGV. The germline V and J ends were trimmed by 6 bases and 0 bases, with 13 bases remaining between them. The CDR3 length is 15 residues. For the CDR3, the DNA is TGTGCCAGCAGTCCGTGGGGGGATAGCACAGATACGCAGTATTTT. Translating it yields CASSPWGDSTDTQYF.

In DNA form, the CDR3 reads TGTGCCAGGTTCAGTGACTACGAGCAGTACTTC. Its protein is CARFSDYEQYF. The V and J genes are TRBV2 and TRBJ2-7; D uncertain. This CDR3 comprises 11 residues. The germline V gene has CDR1 SNHLY and CDR2 FYNNEI. V lost 9 bases and J lost 3, with 9 bases in between.